This is a list of T cell receptor beta chains from one sample in a study of patients and donors after allogeneic stem cell transplantation. Each CDR3 protein gets one entry after TCRdb re-called the RT-PCR reads with MiXCR. The data show some 150,000 distinct CDR3 sequences, with over 35% seen just once and 50% to 65% held by the top ten. Specimen: blood, either unsorted or a sorted T cell fraction (not recorded which). The receptors here all came from a human donor who was either an allogeneic HSCT recipient or a stem cell or donor lymphocyte infusion donor (not recorded which). It is not recorded whose cells these are; they may come from a transplant donor. Each CDR3 is given with its conserved first and last residue. D genes are given only for firm matches. Clone size is shown for a subset of rows, as once, few, many or a class of expanded clone.

abundance: -; v_gene: TRBV3-1; d_gene: -; j_gene: TRBJ2-1; CDR3nt: TGTGCCAGCAGCCAGGAAGCGGCAGAGGCTGAGCAGTTCTTC; CDR3aa: CASSQEAAEAEQFF
abundance: -; v_gene: TRBV20-1; d_gene: -; j_gene: TRBJ1-2; CDR3nt: TGCAGTCTCCAGGGATCCGGCTACACCTTC; CDR3aa: CSLQGSGYTF
abundance: -; v_gene: TRBV10-3; d_gene: -; j_gene: TRBJ1-3; CDR3nt: TGTGCCATCAGTGAGGGGCCTCCGGGATCTGGAAACACCATATATTTT; CDR3aa: CAISEGPPGSGNTIYF
abundance: -; v_gene: TRBV27; d_gene: -; j_gene: TRBJ1-2; CDR3nt: TGTGCCAGCAGTTTAGACAGGAAGAGCTATGGCTACACCTTC; CDR3aa: CASSLDRKSYGYTF
abundance: -; v_gene: TRBV27; d_gene: TRBD1; j_gene: TRBJ1-4; CDR3nt: TGTGCCAGCAACCGACAGGGGGGCACTGAAAAACTGTTTTTT; CDR3aa: CASNRQGGTEKLFF
abundance: few; v_gene: TRBV5-1; d_gene: -; j_gene: TRBJ1-1; CDR3nt: TGCGCCAGCAGCTTGGTCCGGGTGAACACTGAAGCTTTCTTT; CDR3aa: CASSLVRVNTEAFF
abundance: few; v_gene: TRBV20-1; d_gene: -; j_gene: TRBJ1-5; CDR3nt: TGCAGTGCTAAGGGGGAGGGCAATCAGCCCCAGCATTTT; CDR3aa: CSAKGEGNQPQHF
abundance: once; v_gene: TRBV6-1; d_gene: TRBD1; j_gene: TRBJ1-1; CDR3nt: TGTGCCAGCAGTGAAGCCGGGACAGGGGAACCTGAAGCTTTCTTT; CDR3aa: CASSEAGTGEPEAFF
abundance: -; v_gene: TRBV24-1; d_gene: TRBD2; j_gene: TRBJ2-1; CDR3nt: TGTGCCACCAGTGACCCCGGGACTACCTCAAACTCCTACAATGAGCAGTTCTTC; CDR3aa: CATSDPGTTSNSYNEQFF
abundance: -; v_gene: TRBV12-3/TRBV12-4; d_gene: -; j_gene: TRBJ1-2; CDR3nt: TGTGCCAGCCTCGGACTGCACTATGGCTACACCTTC; CDR3aa: CASLGLHYGYTF
abundance: -; v_gene: TRBV7-9; d_gene: -; j_gene: TRBJ1-6; CDR3nt: TGTGCCAGCAGCGCCTTTAATTCACCCCTCCACTTT; CDR3aa: CASSAFNSPLHF
abundance: many; v_gene: TRBV12-3/TRBV12-4; d_gene: -; j_gene: TRBJ1-1; CDR3nt: TGTGCCAGCAGTTCCGGGGGGACTGAAGCTTTCTTT; CDR3aa: CASSSGGTEAFF
abundance: many; v_gene: TRBV29-1; d_gene: -; j_gene: TRBJ1-2; CDR3nt: TGCAGCGTTGCATCGAACTATGGCTACACCTTC; CDR3aa: CSVASNYGYTF
abundance: few; v_gene: TRBV4-2; d_gene: -; j_gene: TRBJ1-1; CDR3nt: TGTGCCAGCAGCCAAGAACTTATGAACACTGAAGCTTTCTTT; CDR3aa: CASSQELMNTEAFF
abundance: -; v_gene: TRBV18; d_gene: -; j_gene: TRBJ2-5; CDR3nt: TGTGCCAGCTCATCTCTTACGGGGGTCCTCGGGGAGACCCAGTACTTC; CDR3aa: CASSSLTGVLGETQYF
abundance: -; v_gene: TRBV9; d_gene: TRBD1; j_gene: TRBJ1-2; CDR3nt: TGTGCCAGCAGCGTAGCGGGGACAGGGGGGCATGGCTACACCTTC; CDR3aa: CASSVAGTGGHGYTF
abundance: -; v_gene: TRBV20-1; d_gene: -; j_gene: TRBJ1-5; CDR3nt: TGCAGTGCTAGGAAGGAGGGCAATCAGCCCCAGCATTTT; CDR3aa: CSARKEGNQPQHF
abundance: -; v_gene: TRBV29-1; d_gene: -; j_gene: TRBJ1-4; CDR3nt: TGCAGCGTTGAAGGTCAGGGTAAACTGTTTTTT; CDR3aa: CSVEGQGKLFF
abundance: -; v_gene: TRBV7-9; d_gene: -; j_gene: TRBJ2-5; CDR3nt: TGTGCCAGCAGCTTAGATGACAACCAAGAGACCCAGTACTTC; CDR3aa: CASSLDDNQETQYF
abundance: -; v_gene: TRBV15; d_gene: -; j_gene: TRBJ2-3; CDR3nt: TGTGCCACCTGGGAAGGGGGGACAGATACGCAGTATTTT; CDR3aa: CATWEGGTDTQYF
abundance: -; v_gene: TRBV7-7; d_gene: -; j_gene: TRBJ1-2; CDR3nt: TGTGGCGGCAGGAAGGGCTACACCTTC; CDR3aa: CGGRKGYTF
abundance: few; v_gene: TRBV7-9; d_gene: TRBD1; j_gene: TRBJ1-1; CDR3nt: TGTGCCAGCAGCTTAACTTACAGGGGGCGCACTGAAGCTTTCTTT; CDR3aa: CASSLTYRGRTEAFF